These 19 T cell receptor beta chains were sequenced from one sample in a study of HIV-infected patients and healthy controls. The repertoire came from unfractionated whole blood and reflected all unsorted peripheral T cells. Reverse transcription used around 500 ng RNA and constant-region primers for alpha and beta. Separate chain-specific third strand synthesis with multiplexing indices produced the alpha and beta libraries. TCRdb re-called the 5' RACE reads with MiXCR, one entry per CDR3 protein. The table includes 4,500 to 7,000 distinct CDR3 sequences, roughly 10% detected once. The sequencing here drew on blood, taken before antiretroviral therapy. All receptors come from an adult with HIV infection.

Sample share makes this clonotype medium-sized. CDR3 in amino acids: CASSSKLGAGDYGYTF. The CDR3 DNA follows: TGTGCCAGCAGTTCAAAACTGGGTGCAGGAGACTATGGCTACACCTTC. The chain is built from TRBV28 and TRBJ1-2; D gene uncertain. This CDR3 spans 16 amino acids. Deletions cut 4 bases from V and 3 bases from J, with 18 bases between. In germline, CDR1 is MDHEN, CDR2 SYDVKM.

Only a few counts were recorded for this clonotype. The chain couples TRBV20-1 to TRBJ2-3, with 11 positions matching TRBD2. There are 14 residues in the CDR3. The V gene end was trimmed by 4 bases and the J gene end by 5 bases; junction bases not matched to a gene: 5. Germline CDR1 DFQATT, CDR2 SNEGSKA (reference sequence). The CDR3 DNA reads as TGCAGTGCTAAGCTAGCGGGGGGCGGAGATACGCAGTATTTT. Encoded protein: CSAKLAGGGDTQYF.

By sample fraction, this clonotype is medium-sized (0.01 to 0.1%). The V gene is TRBV27, the J gene TRBJ1-5; TRBD1 matches at 8 bases. Germline trimming cut 6 bases from V and 0 bases from J; bases unmatched to any gene: 13. CDR1 MNHEY and CDR2 SMNVEV come from the germline V gene (reference sequence). The CDR3 is made up of 18 amino acids. CDR3 nucleotides: TGTGCCAGCAGGTCGGACAGGGTTGGATACGATAGCAATCAGCCCCAGCATTTT. This sequence encodes CASRSDRVGYDSNQPQHF.

Within the sample, this clonotype is medium-sized (0.01 to 0.1%). The gene calls are TRBV4-2 and TRBJ2-3; 10 bases line up with TRBD1. V was pared by 4 bases and J by 2 bases, with 3 bases of the junction left unmatched. The CDR3 covers 15 residues. Germline CDR1 reads LGHNA; CDR2 reads YNFKEQ. The CDR3 nucleotides read TGTGCCAGCAGCCCCGGGACAGGGGACACAGATACGCAGTATTTT. Translation gives CASSPGTGDTDTQYF.

This clonotype rates as medium-sized. The V call is TRBV4-2, the J call TRBJ2-3, with 10 bases aligning to TRBD2. The germline V gene encodes CDR1 LGHNA and CDR2 YNFKEQ. V lost 1 base to trimming and J lost 2 bases; unmatched junction nucleotides: 6. CDR3 length: 17 amino acids. The DNA of the CDR3 is TGTGCCAGCAGCCAAGCTCTAGCGGGGGCCTCCACAGATACGCAGTATTTT. As protein: CASSQALAGASTDTQYF.

J is TRBJ2-4 and V is TRBV12-3 or TRBV12-4, with TRBD1 as a possible D gene (5 bases). Trimming left V 7 bases short and J 6 bases short, with 19 bases between. CDR3 length: 15 residues. CDR3 residues: CASTPPFAGSNIQYF. The CDR3, as DNA: TGTGCCAGCACCCCCCCGTTCGCAGGGTCAAACATTCAGTACTTC.

This clonotype counts as medium-sized. The genes are TRBV2 and TRBJ2-1; the D gene could be TRBD1 or TRBD2 (5 bases each). Germline V gene sequence: CDR1 SNHLY, CDR2 FYNNEI. The CDR3 length is 14 residues. The V gene lost 4 bases and the J gene lost 5 bases, with 12 bases spanning the gap. The CDR3 loop reads CASSGQGVDNEQFF. In DNA form, the CDR3 reads TGTGCCAGCAGTGGGCAGGGAGTGGACAATGAGCAGTTCTTC.

J is TRBJ2-5 and V is TRBV3-1; D might be TRBD1 or TRBD2, each matching 5 bases. V shed 0 bases and J shed 5 bases, with 10 bases lying between them. The length of the CDR3 is 14 residues. The germline gives CDR1 LGHDT, CDR2 YNNKEL (reference sequence). The CDR3 spells CASSQDWDRETQYF. The CDR3 coding sequence is TGTGCCAGCAGCCAAGATTGGGACCGTGAGACCCAGTACTTC.

This clonotype counts as medium-sized. J is TRBJ1-1 and V is TRBV4-1; 11 nucleotides align to TRBD1. Germline CDR1 is MGHRA and CDR2 is YSYEKL. After removal of 4 bases from V and 4 bases from J, the junction contained 5 bases not matched to a gene. The length of the CDR3 is 15 residues. For the CDR3, the DNA is TGCGCCAGCAGCCGGGGGGACAGGGGGACCACTGAAGCTTTCTTT. Residues: CASSRGDRGTTEAFF.

This clonotype rates as medium-sized. The V call is TRBV6-5, the J call TRBJ2-1; 8 nucleotides match TRBD2. The CDR3 extends over 13 amino acids. The J segment lost 9 bases and the V segment lost 2 bases, leaving 3 bases of the junction unmatched. Per the germline V gene, CDR1 is MNHEY and CDR2 is SVGAGI. This chain's CDR3 is CASSYGTRGEQFF. The CDR3 nucleotides are TGTGCCAGCAGTTACGGGACTAGGGGTGAGCAGTTCTTC.

As to this clonotype: A clone one base away is much larger, so this may be a read error. The V and J genes are TRBV12-3 or TRBV12-4 and TRBJ1-5; D gene uncertain. Trimming removed 2 bases from V and 2 bases from J, with 10 bases in between. This CDR3 has 15 amino acids. CDR3 region: CASSLRGRGNQPQHF. Here the CDR3 DNA reads TGTGCCAGCAGTTTACGAGGACGGGGCAATCAGCCCCAGCATTTT.

This clonotype has more than one count but fewer than ten. The rearrangement joins TRBV5-5 to TRBJ1-6; 11 nucleotides agree with TRBD1. The CDR3 totals 18 residues. V lost 1 base and J lost 14; bases outside the gene matches: 17. Germline CDR1 and CDR2: SGHKS and YYEKEE (reference sequence). This chain's CDR3 is CASSLQDRGLASGWSLHF. CDR3 coding DNA: TGTGCCAGCAGCTTGCAGGACAGGGGGCTTGCTTCGGGGTGGTCCCTCCACTTT.

In this sample, this clonotype is medium-sized. This chain connects TRBV11-3 to TRBJ1-1; no clear D gene. Germline values: CDR1 SGHNT, CDR2 YENEEA. V was trimmed by 3 bases and J by 0 bases, leaving 5 bases between them. The CDR3 has 13 residues. The CDR3 sequence is CASSFSVNTEAFF. The CDR3 region has the DNA TGTGCCAGCAGCTTTTCTGTGAACACTGAAGCTTTCTTT.

This clonotype is judged medium-sized. The rearrangement links TRBV4-2 to TRBJ2-3; D gene uncertain. The ends were cut back, 1 base at V and 3 bases at J, with 5 bases in the middle. The germline V gene encodes CDR1 LGHNA and CDR2 YNFKEQ. The CDR3 spans 13 residues. CDR3 amino acids: CASSQVQTDTQYF. For the CDR3, the DNA is TGTGCCAGCAGCCAAGTTCAAACAGATACGCAGTATTTT.

The rearrangement joins TRBV19 to TRBJ2-1; D remains unclear. This CDR3 contains 12 residues. Trimming took 4 bases from V and 4 from J, leaving 5 bases between them. Germline V gene data show CDR1 as LNHDA and CDR2 as SQIVND (reference sequence). The DNA for the CDR3 is TGTGCCAGTAGTACCCAATACAATGAGCAGTTCTTC. Amino acid sequence: CASSTQYNEQFF.

The gene calls are TRBV5-6 and TRBJ2-2; TRBD2 aligns across 7 bases. Per the germline V gene, CDR1 is SGHDT and CDR2 is YYEEEE. The CDR3 extends over 16 amino acids. Germline trimming cut 2 bases from V and 7 bases from J; bases unmatched to any gene: 11. This chain's CDR3 is CASSFPEAGSLGELFF. The DNA of the CDR3 is TGTGCCAGCAGCTTTCCGGAAGCGGGGAGCCTCGGGGAGCTGTTTTTT.

This clonotype was detected many times. The V gene is TRBV20-1, the J gene TRBJ2-7; D may be TRBD1 (6 bases). The CDR3 length is 15 residues. With 2 bases removed from V and 0 bases from J, the gap between germline ends came to 14 bases. Germline CDR1 DFQATT, CDR2 SNEGSKA (reference sequence). The CDR3, as DNA: TGCAGTGCTAGACCCTCGACAGGTTACTCCTACGAGCAGTACTTC. Translating it yields CSARPSTGYSYEQYF.

This clonotype appeared a few times. V is TRBV10-3 and J is TRBJ2-7; D gene unclear. The germline CDR1 and CDR2 sequences are ENHRY and SYGVKD. The V end lost 2 bases, the J end lost 2 bases, and 4 bases lay between the germline ends. The CDR3 spans 12 residues. The CDR3 DNA follows: TGTGCCATCAGTGAGGGACCCTACGAGCAGTACTTC. Encoded protein: CAISEGPYEQYF.

This clonotype is labeled as medium-sized. This sequence joins TRBV2 and TRBJ2-1; perhaps TRBD1 as D (5 bases). The germline gives CDR1 SNHLY, CDR2 FYNNEI. The length of the CDR3 is 15 residues. V was shortened by 8 bases and J by 0 bases, with 14 bases between the two germline ends. The CDR3 DNA is TGTGCCAGCTACTCCTCAAGGGGCTCCTACAATGAGCAGTTCTTC. Amino acid sequence: CASYSSRGSYNEQFF.